This T cell receptor (beta chain) was captured in a study of blood T cell repertoires in COVID-19. Study details: PBMCs, B-cell-depleted T cells, or T cells provided the cDNA or gDNA that made up the material.

There are 17 residues in the CDR3. Germline V gene lookup returns CDR1 MNHEY and CDR2 SVGEGT. J lost 1 base, V lost 0 bases, and 4 bases had no gene match. Seattle patients were enrolled while actively infected and followed longitudinally. The repertoire was sequenced with immunoSEQ multiplex PCR; TCRdb's copy has only in-frame clones and lacks some. The sample yields 150,000 or so clones, approximately 93% seen once. This chain uses TRBV6-2 or TRBV6-3 with TRBJ2-1; 9 bases agree with TRBD2. Sequencing was performed on peripheral blood. This clonotype was sampled from a woman in her sixties with COVID-19, enrolled during active disease. This CDR3 is CASSYSRAGGSYNEQFF. CDR3 nucleotide sequence: TGTGCCAGCAGTTACTCTAGAGCGGGGGGTTCCTACAATGAGCAGTTCTTC.